This T cell receptor beta chain was obtained from a study of blood T cell repertoires in COVID-19. Assay used: immunoSEQ multiplex PCR; TCRdb lists only in-frame clones, some missing. The sample holds about 200,000 clones, roughly 84% seen once. This CDR3 has 14 amino acids. V lost 4 bases, J lost 1 base, and 2 bases stayed unmatched. Germline V CDR1 and CDR2: MNHEY, SVGAGI. The chain has TRBV6-5 and TRBJ2-3; 7 bases align to TRBD2. The material sequenced was peripheral blood. This receptor was identified in a man aged 40-49 years with active or convalescent COVID-19. The CDR3 DNA reads as TGTGCCAGCAGTTTTGCGGGGGGCACAGATACGCAGTATTTT. Its translation is CASSFAGGTDTQYF.